These 14 T cell receptor beta chains share one sample of origin, sequenced in a study of OX40 agonist ivuxolimab in advanced cancers. Clones were read by immunoSEQ multiplex PCR, and TCRdb kept only the in-frame ones, dropping some. The sample includes just over 30,000 clones, 86% of them seen just once. The sequenced sample was CD4+ or CD8+ T cells sorted from blood, obtained in a trial of the OX40 agonist ivuxolimab. The receptors originated from an adult with an advanced solid tumor such as melanoma, head and neck, liver or kidney cancer.

The chain is built from TRBV27 and TRBJ1-4, with 8 bases fitting TRBD1. Unmatched junction bases numbered 7, after V lost 5 bases and J lost 5 bases. The CDR3 length is 15 residues. Germline loops: CDR1 MNHEY, CDR2 SMNVEV (reference sequence). CDR3 nucleotide sequence: TGTGCCAGCAGTCTTACGACAGGGGTGAATGAAAAACTGTTTTTT. It specifies CASSLTTGVNEKLFF.

The chain joins TRBV5-6 to TRBJ2-7; 12 bases match TRBD2. V shed 0 bases and J 7 bases; nucleotides not matched to a gene: 11. The germline V gene encodes CDR1 SGHDT and CDR2 YYEEEE. CDR3 length equals 17 residues. In DNA, the CDR3 is TGTGCCAGCAGCTTGGCCCTAGCGGGAGGGCCGGTAGAAGAGCAGTACTTC. Translating it yields CASSLALAGGPVEEQYF.

The J gene is TRBJ1-1, the V gene TRBV29-1, with 8 positions matching TRBD1. With V trimmed by 6 bases and J by 8 bases, 5 bases remained unmatched. The germline V gene has CDR1 SQVTM and CDR2 ANQGSEA. There are 11 residues in the CDR3. CDR3 sequence reads: CSVRTGTEAFF. In DNA, the CDR3 is TGCAGCGTCAGGACAGGGACCGAAGCTTTCTTT.

The rearrangement links TRBV11-3 to TRBJ2-3; TRBD2 agrees at 13 bases. With 5 bases clipped from V and 6 bases from J, the junction kept 8 bases outside the gene matches. CDR1 SGHNT and CDR2 YENEEA come from the germline V gene. The length of the CDR3 is 16 residues. The CDR3 DNA sequence: TGTGCCAGCAGCGACGGGACTAGCGGGGACCCGGATACGCAGTATTTT. The encoded protein is CASSDGTSGDPDTQYF.

This sequence joins TRBV4-1 and TRBJ2-3; perhaps TRBD2 as D (6 bases). The CDR3 runs to 16 residues. Deletions cut 1 base from V and 2 bases from J, with 13 bases between. Germline CDR1 is MGHRA and CDR2 is YSYEKL. CDR3 region: CASSQVIAEPTDTQYF. The CDR3 DNA sequence: TGCGCCAGCAGCCAAGTGATAGCGGAGCCCACAGATACGCAGTATTTT.

The chain recombines TRBV19 with TRBJ2-1, with D possibly matching TRBD2 (6 bases). Trimming shortened V by 5 bases and J by 8 bases, and 10 bases separated the two germline ends. Germline V gene lookup returns CDR1 LNHDA and CDR2 SQIVND (reference sequence). The CDR3 is 12 amino acids. The CDR3 spells CASSPSGDEQFF. DNA for the CDR3: TGTGCCAGTAGTCCTTCGGGGGATGAGCAGTTCTTC.

The chain joins TRBV6-5 to TRBJ1-2; a possible D gene is TRBD1 (6 bases). Trimming took off 7 bases at V and 2 bases at J, with 14 bases between the two ends. This CDR3 has 14 amino acids. From germline, CDR1 is MNHEY and CDR2 SVGAGI. CDR3 sequence (DNA): TGTGCCAGCACAATAGGGGGACAAAACTATGGCTACACCTTC. Translated, it gives CASTIGGQNYGYTF.

The gene calls are TRBV6-5 and TRBJ1-1; 9 bases agree with TRBD1. The CDR3 consists of 14 residues. CDR1 and CDR2 from the germline V gene are MNHEY and SVGAGI. The V and J ends lost 4 bases and 3 bases, in that order; junction bases with no gene match: 3. CDR3 sequence: CASSSGTGYTEAFF. CDR3 DNA: TGTGCCAGCAGTTCAGGGACAGGGTACACTGAAGCTTTCTTT.

The J gene is TRBJ1-2, the V gene TRBV9; the D gene is possibly TRBD1 (5 bases). Trimming shortened V by 3 bases and J by 2 bases, and 14 bases separated the two germline ends. The germline CDR1 and CDR2 sequences are SGDLS and YYNGEE. CDR3 size: 15 residues. The CDR3 bases are TGTGCCAGCAGCGGACGTCGGGGACCGAACTATGGCTACACCTTC. Amino acids: CASSGRRGPNYGYTF.

The V and J genes are TRBV27 and TRBJ2-5; the D gene is possibly TRBD2 (6 bases). Trimming left V 2 bases short and J 7 bases short, with 11 bases between. CDR3 size: 13 residues. Germline V lookup: CDR1 MNHEY, CDR2 SMNVEV (reference sequence). CDR3 sequence: CASSLGGLGTQYF. The DNA for the CDR3 is TGTGCCAGCAGTTTAGGGGGGTTGGGGACCCAGTACTTC.

The sample holds a few counts of this clone. This chain connects TRBV6-4 to TRBJ2-1, with D perhaps TRBD2 (6 bases). CDR1 and CDR2 from the germline V gene are MRHNA and SNTAGT. CDR3 length: 14 residues. Trimming took 0 bases from V and 6 from J, leaving 9 bases between them. As DNA, the CDR3 is TGTGCCAGCAGTGACTCGACGGAGGGCAATGAGCAGTTCTTC. Protein sequence: CASSDSTEGNEQFF.

This chain joins TRBV5-1 and TRBJ2-1, with D perhaps being TRBD1 or TRBD2 (6 bases each). V lost 2 bases and J 4 bases, leaving 16 bases between the germline ends. From germline, CDR1 is SGHRS and CDR2 YFSETQ. This CDR3 comprises 16 residues. The CDR3 nucleotides read TGCGCCAGCAGCTTTGGGGGCCTAGCGATTTACAATGAGCAGTTCTTC. Translation: CASSFGGLAIYNEQFF.

The chain carries TRBV19 and TRBJ1-1; a weak D match, TRBD1 (5 bases). The CDR3 totals 13 residues. V lost 7 bases to trimming and J lost 4 bases, with 13 bases between them. Germline V CDR1 and CDR2: LNHDA, SQIVND (reference sequence). CDR3 sequence (DNA): TGTGCCAGTAAGGGAGGGGCGCGCACTGAAGCTTTCTTT. Translating gives CASKGGARTEAFF. The complete variable domain, with remaining parts taken from reference TRBV19 and TRBJ1-1, reads DGGITQSPKYLFRKEGQNVTLSCEQNLNHDAMYWYRQDPGQGLRLIYYSQIVNDFQKGDIAEGYSVSREKKESFPLTVTSAQKNPTAFYLCASKGGARTEAFFGQGTRLTVV.

The gene calls are TRBV5-6 and TRBJ1-1, with a weak D call TRBD1 (5 bases). CDR3 length: 16 amino acids. The germline V and J ends were trimmed by 4 bases and 0 bases, with 16 bases remaining between them. CDR1 is SGHDT, CDR2 YYEEEE, per germline. In DNA, the CDR3 is TGTGCCAGCAGCCGAGGGGACGGAGCCCTGAACACTGAAGCTTTCTTT. Amino acid sequence: CASSRGDGALNTEAFF.